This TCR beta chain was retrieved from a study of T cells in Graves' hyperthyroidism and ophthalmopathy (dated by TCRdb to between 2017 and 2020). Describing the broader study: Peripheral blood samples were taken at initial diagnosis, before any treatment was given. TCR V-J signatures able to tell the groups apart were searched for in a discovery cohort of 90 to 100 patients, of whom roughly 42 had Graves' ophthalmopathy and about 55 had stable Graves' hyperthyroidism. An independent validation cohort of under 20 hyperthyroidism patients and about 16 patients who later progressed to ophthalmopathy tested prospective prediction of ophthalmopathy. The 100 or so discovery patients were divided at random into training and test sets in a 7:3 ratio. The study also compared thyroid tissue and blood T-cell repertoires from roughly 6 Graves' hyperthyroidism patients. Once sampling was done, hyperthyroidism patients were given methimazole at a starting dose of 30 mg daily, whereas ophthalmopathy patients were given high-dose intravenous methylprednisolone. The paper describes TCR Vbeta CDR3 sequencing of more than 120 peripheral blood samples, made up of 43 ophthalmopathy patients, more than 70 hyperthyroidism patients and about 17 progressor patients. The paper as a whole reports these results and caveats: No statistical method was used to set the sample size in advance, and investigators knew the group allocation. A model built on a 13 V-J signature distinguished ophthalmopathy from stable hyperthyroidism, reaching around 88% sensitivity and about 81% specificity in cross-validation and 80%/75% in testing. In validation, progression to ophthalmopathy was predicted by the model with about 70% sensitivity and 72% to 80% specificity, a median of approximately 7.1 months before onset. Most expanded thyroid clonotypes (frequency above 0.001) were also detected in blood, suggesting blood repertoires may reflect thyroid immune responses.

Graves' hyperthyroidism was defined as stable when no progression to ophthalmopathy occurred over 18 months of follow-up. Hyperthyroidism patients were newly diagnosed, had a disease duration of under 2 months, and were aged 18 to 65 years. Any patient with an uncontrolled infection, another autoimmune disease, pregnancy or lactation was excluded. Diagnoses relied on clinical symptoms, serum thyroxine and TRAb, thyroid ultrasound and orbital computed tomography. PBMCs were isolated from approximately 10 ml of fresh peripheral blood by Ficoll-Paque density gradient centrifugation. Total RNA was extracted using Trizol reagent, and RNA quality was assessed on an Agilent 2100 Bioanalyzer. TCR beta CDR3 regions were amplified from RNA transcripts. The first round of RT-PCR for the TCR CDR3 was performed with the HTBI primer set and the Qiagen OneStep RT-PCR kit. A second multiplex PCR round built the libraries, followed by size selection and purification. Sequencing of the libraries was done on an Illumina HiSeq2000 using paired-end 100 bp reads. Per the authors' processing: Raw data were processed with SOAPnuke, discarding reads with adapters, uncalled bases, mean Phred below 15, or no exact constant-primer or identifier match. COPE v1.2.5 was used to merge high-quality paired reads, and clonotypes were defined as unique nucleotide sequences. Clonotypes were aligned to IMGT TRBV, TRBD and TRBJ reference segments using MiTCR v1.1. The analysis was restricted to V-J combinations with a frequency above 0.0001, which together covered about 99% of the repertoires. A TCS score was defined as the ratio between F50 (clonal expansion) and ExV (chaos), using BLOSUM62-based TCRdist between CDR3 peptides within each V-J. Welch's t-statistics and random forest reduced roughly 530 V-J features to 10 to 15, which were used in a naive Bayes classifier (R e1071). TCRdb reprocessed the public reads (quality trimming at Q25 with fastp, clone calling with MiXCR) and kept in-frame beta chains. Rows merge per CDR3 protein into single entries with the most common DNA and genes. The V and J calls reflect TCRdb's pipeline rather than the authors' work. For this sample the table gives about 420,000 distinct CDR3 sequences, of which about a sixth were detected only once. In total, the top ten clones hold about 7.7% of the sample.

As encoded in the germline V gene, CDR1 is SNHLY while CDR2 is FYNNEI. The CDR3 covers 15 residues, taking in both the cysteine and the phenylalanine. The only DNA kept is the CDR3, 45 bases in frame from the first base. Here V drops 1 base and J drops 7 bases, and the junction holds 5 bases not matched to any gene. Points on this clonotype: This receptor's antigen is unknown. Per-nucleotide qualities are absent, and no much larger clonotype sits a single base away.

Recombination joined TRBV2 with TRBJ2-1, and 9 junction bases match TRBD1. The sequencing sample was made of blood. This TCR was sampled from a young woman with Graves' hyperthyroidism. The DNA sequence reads TGTGCCAGCAGTGAAGGGGGACAGGGTGGTAATGAGCAGTTCTTC. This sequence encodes CASSEGGQGGNEQFF.